Presented here are 28 T cell receptor beta chains from one specimen sequenced in a study of control samples from healthy donors and cancer patients. Clones were sequenced by immunoSEQ multiplex PCR, and TCRdb holds only the in-frame ones, with some missing. The table shows some 130,000 clones, with roughly 88% occurring only once. The sequenced sample consisted of blood. These receptors all stem from a man aged 40-50 years in good health.

The chain combines TRBV4-3 with TRBJ1-3; possibly TRBD1 for D (5 bases). The CDR3 is 15 residues long. V lost 2 bases and J lost 3, with 11 bases in between. CDR1 is LGHNA, CDR2 YSLEER, per germline. This CDR3 reads CASSQNRDDGNTIYF. For the CDR3, the DNA is TGCGCCAGCAGCCAAAACCGGGACGATGGAAACACCATATATTTT.

The gene calls are TRBV7-9 and TRBJ1-5; D is undetermined. Looked up from germline, CDR1 is SEHNR and CDR2 is FQNEAQ (reference sequence). The V gene lost 0 bases and the J gene lost 0 bases, with 3 bases spanning the gap. This CDR3 contains 14 residues. Written as DNA, the CDR3 is TGTGCCAGCAGCTTAGCGACTAGCAATCAGCCCCAGCATTTT. Translated: CASSLATSNQPQHF.

V and J are TRBV12-5 and TRBJ1-4; D gene unclear. Per germline, CDR1 LGHNT and CDR2 FRNRAP. Between the trimmed V and J ends, which lost 9 bases and 8 bases, there was a span of 13 bases. This CDR3 has 12 amino acids. CDR3 amino acids: CASEGFEEKLFF. In DNA, the CDR3 is TGTGCTAGCGAGGGATTTGAAGAAAAACTGTTTTTT.

This chain links TRBV2 with TRBJ1-2; no reliable D call. CDR3 length: 15 amino acids. Per germline, CDR1 SNHLY and CDR2 FYNNEI. V dropped 7 bases and J dropped 6 bases, with 21 bases sitting between them. The CDR3 loop reads CASTSPTSQANGYTF. The CDR3 DNA reads as TGTGCCAGCACCTCCCCCACATCCCAAGCGAATGGCTACACCTTC.

This clone was detected only a few times. The gene calls are TRBV24-1 and TRBJ2-2; D is ambiguous. This CDR3 has 14 amino acids. CDR1 is KGHDR, CDR2 SFDVKD, per germline. The germline V and J ends were trimmed by 7 bases and 3 bases, with 11 bases remaining between them. Here the CDR3 DNA reads TGTGCCACCAGGCCCGGACGGGACACCGGGGAGCTGTTTTTT. This gives the protein CATRPGRDTGELFF.

This chain joins TRBV12-3 or TRBV12-4 and TRBJ1-3; no clear D gene. V shed 3 bases and J shed 0 bases, with 3 bases lying between them. This CDR3 spans 13 amino acids. Here the CDR3 reads CASSFGSGNTIYF. CDR3 coding DNA: TGTGCCAGCAGTTTCGGCTCTGGAAACACCATATATTTT.

J is TRBJ1-2 and V is TRBV11-3; D gene uncertain. Per germline, CDR1 SGHNT and CDR2 YENEEA. The CDR3 runs to 13 residues. V was shortened by 5 bases and J by 6 bases, with 13 bases between the two germline ends. The CDR3 DNA is TGTGCCAGCAGCCCCGGACTCCCCCATGGCTACACCTTC. This translates into CASSPGLPHGYTF.

V gene TRBV6-5 combines with J gene TRBJ2-6, with unresolved D. Germline V CDR1 and CDR2: MNHEY, SVGAGI. The CDR3 has 15 residues. Trimming shortened V by 4 bases and J by 1 base, and 8 bases separated the two germline ends. The CDR3 coding sequence is TGTGCCAGCAGTTCCCGCGGATCTGGGGCCAACGTCCTGACTTTC. Amino acids: CASSSRGSGANVLTF.

The CDR3 nucleotides are TGTGCCAGCAGCTTATCCGGGAGCACAGATACGCAGTATTTT. As protein: CASSLSGSTDTQYF. The chain carries TRBV7-3 and TRBJ2-3; D unresolved. With 2 bases removed from V and 0 bases from J, the gap between germline ends came to 6 bases. Germline V lookup: CDR1 SGHTA, CDR2 FQGTGA. The CDR3 is 14 amino acids.

This clone was seen just once. The V gene is TRBV7-3, the J gene TRBJ2-5; 8 bases line up with TRBD1. V lost 0 bases, J lost 4 bases, and 1 base stayed unmatched. Germline V gene sequence: CDR1 SGHTA, CDR2 FQGTGA. The CDR3 is made up of 14 amino acids. The chain's CDR3 is CASSLTGTGETQYF. CDR3 coding DNA: TGTGCCAGCAGCTTAACCGGGACAGGAGAGACCCAGTACTTC.

The chain uses TRBV2 and TRBJ2-4; 9 nucleotides match TRBD1. This CDR3 is 14 amino acids long. The ends lost 5 bases at V and 6 bases at J; junction bases unmatched: 5. The germline gives CDR1 SNHLY, CDR2 FYNNEI. CDR3 nucleotides: TGTGCCAGCAGTCAACAGGGGGCTCGAAACATTCAGTACTTC. It yields the protein CASSQQGARNIQYF. Together with reference TRBV2 and TRBJ2-4, the CDR3 gives the full variable domain: EPEVTQTPSHQVTQMGQEVILRCVPISNHLYFYWYRQILGQKVEFLVSFYNNEISEKSEIFDDQFSVERPDGSNFTLKIRSTKLEDSAMYFCASSQQGARNIQYFGAGTRLSVL.

Here the CDR3 reads CASSFSFGAQGRPEQYF. The DNA of the CDR3 is TGTGCCAGCAGCTTCAGTTTTGGGGCGCAGGGTCGCCCCGAGCAGTACTTC. The rearrangement joins TRBV7-9 to TRBJ2-7; tentatively, D is TRBD1 (5 bases). V was shortened by 3 bases and J by 6 bases, with 24 bases between the two germline ends. This CDR3 is built from 17 residues. Germline assignment: CDR1 SEHNR and CDR2 FQNEAQ (reference sequence).

This chain links TRBV18 with TRBJ2-2; D ambiguous. Looked up from germline, CDR1 is KGHSH and CDR2 is LQKENI. The V gene lost 1 base and the J gene lost 4 bases, with 10 bases spanning the gap. The CDR3 sequence is 15 residues long. The CDR3 DNA is TGTGCCAGCTCACCACAGGGTCCGGGCACCGGGGAGCTGTTTTTT. Amino acids: CASSPQGPGTGELFF.

The chain combines TRBV9 with TRBJ2-3; no clear D. Trimming pared 5 bases from V and 3 bases from J, leaving 7 bases between. The V gene's germline CDR1 is SGDLS and CDR2 YYNGEE. The CDR3 is 12 residues long. CDR3 nucleotide sequence: TGTGCCAGCAGGGAGATTACAGATACGCAGTATTTT. Translating it yields CASREITDTQYF. The full variable domain, in which reference TRBV9 and TRBJ2-3 provide the parts outside the CDR3, is DSGVTQTPKHLITATGQRVTLRCSPRSGDLSVYWYQQSLDQGLQFLIQYYNGEERAKGNILERFSAQQFPDLHSELNLSSLELGDSALYFCASREITDTQYFGPGTRLTVL.

V and J are TRBV7-9 and TRBJ2-6; TRBD2 might be the D (5 bases). Between the trimmed V and J ends, which lost 5 bases and 0 bases, there was a span of 14 bases. Germline CDR1 is SEHNR and CDR2 is FQNEAQ (reference sequence). The CDR3 is made up of 17 amino acids. The CDR3 protein is CASSQPNRGSGANVLTF. CDR3 nucleotide sequence: TGTGCCAGCAGCCAACCAAACCGGGGCTCTGGGGCCAACGTCCTGACTTTC.

This clone was picked up one time. V and J are TRBV27 and TRBJ2-7; D possibly corresponds to TRBD2 (5 bases). CDR1 MNHEY and CDR2 SMNVEV come from the germline V gene (reference sequence). With 4 bases removed from V and 5 bases from J, the gap between germline ends came to 21 bases. This CDR3 contains 16 residues. In nucleotides, the CDR3 is TGTGCCAGCAGTTCCGCCCCGGGGAGTTATAAGGACGAGCAGTACTTC. It translates to CASSSAPGSYKDEQYF.

The gene calls are TRBV2 and TRBJ2-1; 9 nucleotides line up with TRBD2. V was clipped by 6 bases and J by 1 base; unmatched bases: 16. The CDR3 covers 19 residues. CDR1 and CDR2 (germline): SNHLY, FYNNEI. In nucleotides, the CDR3 is TGTGCCAGCAGCGCTTTCGGGACTAGCCCCCCTGCTTCCTACAATGAGCAGTTCTTC. It encodes CASSAFGTSPPASYNEQFF.

As regards this clone: The same CDR3 is also encoded by other DNA sequences in this sample. The V call is TRBV7-2, the J call TRBJ1-2, with 9 bases that match TRBD1. Trimming at V came to 3 bases and at J to 8 bases, leaving 4 bases not matched to a gene. This CDR3 contains 13 residues. Germline CDR1 reads SGHTA; CDR2 reads FQGNSA. CDR3 amino acids: CASSLRDRDGYTF. As DNA, the CDR3 is TGTGCCAGCAGCTTGAGGGACAGGGACGGCTACACCTTC.

The chain is built from TRBV9 and TRBJ2-7; a possible D gene is TRBD1 (6 bases). CDR3 length: 12 residues. Trimming cost V 5 bases and J 5 bases, with 11 bases left between them. Germline CDR1 is SGDLS and CDR2 is YYNGEE. This CDR3 is CASSDRMDEQYF. The CDR3 nucleotides are TGTGCCAGCAGTGACAGGATGGACGAGCAGTACTTC.

The genes are TRBV3-1 (or the pseudogene TRBV3-2) and TRBJ1-5, with D maybe TRBD1 (5 bases). V was shortened by 3 bases and J by 4 bases, with 10 bases between the two germline ends. The CDR3 runs 14 residues. Germline CDR1 is LGHDT and CDR2 is YNNKEL (reference sequence). CDR3 sequence (DNA): TGTGCCAGCAGCCAGAGGAGGGGAAATCAGCCCCAGCATTTT. It encodes CASSQRRGNQPQHF.

The table lists this clone with a count of one. The genes are TRBV7-9 and TRBJ2-7, with 10 nucleotides matching TRBD1. V lost 5 bases, J lost 6 bases, and 10 bases stayed unmatched. Germline V CDR1 and CDR2: SEHNR, FQNEAQ (reference sequence). The CDR3 totals 15 residues. The CDR3 sequence is CASSRFLDRGFEQYF. CDR3 coding DNA: TGTGCCAGCAGCCGCTTTCTGGACAGGGGGTTCGAGCAGTACTTC.

The chain uses TRBV25-1 and TRBJ1-2; D is unclear. This CDR3 has 13 residues. V was trimmed by 4 bases and J by 4 bases, leaving 10 bases between them. Looked up from germline, CDR1 is MGHDK and CDR2 is SYGVNS. CDR3 sequence: CASSVGRFYGYTF. Here the CDR3 DNA reads TGTGCCAGCAGTGTAGGGCGCTTCTATGGCTACACCTTC.

The V call is TRBV11-2, the J call TRBJ1-6; D unclear. With 0 bases removed from V and 4 bases from J, the gap between germline ends came to 1 base. Germline values: CDR1 SGHAT, CDR2 FQNNGV. CDR3 length: 13 residues. The CDR3 spells CASSLEYNSPLHF. CDR3 coding DNA: TGTGCCAGCAGCTTAGAATATAATTCACCCCTCCACTTT.

The chain couples TRBV6-6 to TRBJ2-7; D call uncertain. There are 14 residues in the CDR3. The V end lost 3 bases, the J end lost 2 bases, and 11 bases lay between the germline ends. CDR1 and CDR2 from the germline V gene are MNHNY and SVGAGI (reference sequence). CDR3 sequence (DNA): TGTGCCAGCAGTTATGAGGCGCCTACCTACGAGCAGTACTTC. Translated, it gives CASSYEAPTYEQYF.

The CDR3 reads CASSLGAETQYF. The CDR3 DNA follows: TGTGCCAGCAGCTTAGGGGCAGAGACCCAGTACTTC. The gene calls are TRBV11-2 and TRBJ2-5; D is uncertain. The CDR3 covers 12 residues. From germline, CDR1 is SGHAT and CDR2 FQNNGV. Trimming cost V 1 base and J 4 bases, with 4 bases left between them.

This clone came up a few times. The CDR3 here is CASSQAEGESYGYTF. DNA of the CDR3: TGTGCCAGCAGCCAAGCGGAAGGGGAAAGCTATGGCTACACCTTC. The gene calls are TRBV4-2 and TRBJ1-2, with a tentative D call TRBD1 (5 bases). V dropped 1 base and J dropped 4 bases, with 13 bases sitting between them. Germline V gene data show CDR1 as LGHNA and CDR2 as YNFKEQ. The CDR3 runs 15 residues.

This clone was detected only a few times. The gene calls are TRBV24-1 and TRBJ2-1; 9 bases align to TRBD2. Trimming at V came to 3 bases and at J to 0 bases, leaving 2 bases not matched to a gene. This CDR3 comprises 16 residues. The germline CDR1 and CDR2 sequences are KGHDR and SFDVKD. The CDR3, as DNA: TGTGCCACCAGTGATGGACTAGCGAACTCCTACAATGAGCAGTTCTTC. This encodes CATSDGLANSYNEQFF.

The chain is built from TRBV2 and TRBJ1-5; 7 positions agree with TRBD1. Trimming removed 2 bases from V and 4 bases from J; junction bases left unmatched: 5. This CDR3 is 15 amino acids long. Germline CDR1 is SNHLY and CDR2 is FYNNEI. This CDR3 reads CASSENRGLNQPQHF. The CDR3 DNA reads TGTGCCAGCAGTGAAAACAGGGGACTGAATCAGCCCCAGCATTTT.